Below, one T cell receptor (beta chain) is given with its context. Its antigen is undetermined. PCR was performed using 60 Vbeta and 13 Jbeta primers. Sequencing used immunoSEQ multiplex PCR; TCRdb keeps in-frame clones, though not all of them. The sample records some 190,000 clones, 81% being singletons. The sample belongs to a study of cytomegalovirus exposure and HLA in healthy donors. Study-wide results and caveats: Fewer than 20,000 TCR beta sequences were associated with HLA alleles at 0.05 false discovery rate in a later analysis. Several of the most significant clusters appeared linked to common viral pathogens, based on a later analysis. According to the study, 160 or so TCR beta chains were cytomegalovirus-associated.

This CDR3 is 13 amino acids long. The V and J ends lost 0 bases and 8 bases, in that order; junction bases with no gene match: 1. From germline, CDR1 is GTSNPN and CDR2 SVGIG (reference sequence). Every donor was a healthy person donating bone marrow. The chain recombines TRBV30 with TRBJ1-4; 9 nucleotides line up with TRBD1. The sample comprised PBMCs. This TCR was recovered from a man aged 35 to 55 in good health and CMV-seropositive. CDR3 bases: TGTGCCTGGAGTGTACAGGGGGCCGAAAAACTGTTTTTT. Its protein product is CAWSVQGAEKLFF.